One sample yielded the 14 T cell receptor beta chains listed below, sequenced in a study of T cell repertoires in cytomegalovirus infection. Their antigen targets remain unknown. From the reads, TCRdb called clonotypes with MiXCR, one entry per CDR3 protein. The data show approximately 300,000 distinct CDR3 sequences, with 25% to 35% seen just once and roughly 20% held by the top ten. The sequencing here drew on cultured PBMCs, taken from culture after CMV antigen stimulation. The receptors derive from a human donor in good health (CMV status not recorded). Some clones in this sample may be carry-over from other donors' samples.

This clonotype was found a few times. The chain uses TRBV6-1 and TRBJ2-7, with TRBD2 matching 7 bases. The J segment lost 7 bases and the V segment lost 3 bases, leaving 3 bases of the junction unmatched. The CDR3 runs to 12 residues. Germline V gene data show CDR1 as MNHNS and CDR2 as SASEGT. The CDR3 region has the DNA TGTGCCAGCAGTGAGGGGAGGGGAGAGCAGTACTTC. Translated, it gives CASSEGRGEQYF.

This clonotype appeared a few times. The chain couples TRBV28 to TRBJ1-4; D is perhaps TRBD1 (6 bases). The CDR3 has 15 residues. The V end lost 6 bases, the J end lost 8 bases, and 19 bases lay between the germline ends. From germline, CDR1 is MDHEN and CDR2 SYDVKM. CDR3 coding DNA: TGTGCCAGCAGCCTGGCGGGTCAGGGGAGGGAAAAACTGTTTTTT. Amino acids: CASSLAGQGREKLFF.

This chain joins TRBV9 and TRBJ2-7; 7 bases fit TRBD2. The CDR3 contains 15 residues. The V segment lost 0 bases and the J segment 2 bases; nucleotides outside the gene matches: 5. Looked up from germline, CDR1 is SGDLS and CDR2 is YYNGEE. CDR3 amino acids: CASSVGERDPYEQYF. The CDR3 DNA is TGTGCCAGCAGCGTAGGGGAGCGGGACCCCTACGAGCAGTACTTC.

In this sample, this clonotype turned up a few times. The chain links TRBV19 to TRBJ2-7, with unresolved D. This CDR3 comprises 16 residues. The V gene lost 3 bases and the J gene lost 3 bases, with 18 bases spanning the gap. In germline, CDR1 is LNHDA, CDR2 SQIVND (reference sequence). As DNA, the CDR3 is TGTGCCAGTAGTATCTTACCCGGTCCCCCGGGCTACGAGCAGTACTTC. This translates into CASSILPGPPGYEQYF.

This clonotype was seen a handful of times. The chain has TRBV4-1 and TRBJ2-2, with TRBD1 identical over 11 bases. CDR3 length equals 16 residues. Trimming at V came to 4 bases and at J to 2 bases, leaving 3 bases not matched to a gene. Per the germline V gene, CDR1 is MGHRA and CDR2 is YSYEKL. The CDR3 DNA reads as TGCGCCAGCAGCCCTCGGACAGGGGGCAACACCGGGGAGCTGTTTTTT. Translation: CASSPRTGGNTGELFF.

V and J are TRBV10-3 and TRBJ1-1; D gene unclear. The CDR3 contains 14 residues. Germline V gives CDR1 ENHRY, CDR2 SYGVKD. The V gene lost 6 bases and the J gene lost 1 base, with 12 bases spanning the gap. The chain's CDR3 is CAIRERQKNTEAFF. The CDR3 nucleotides read TGTGCCATCAGGGAGAGGCAGAAGAACACTGAAGCTTTCTTT.

This clonotype turned up a few times. V and J are TRBV7-2 and TRBJ2-1, with TRBD2 matching 14 bases. This CDR3 is 14 amino acids long. CDR1 and CDR2 from the germline V gene are SGHTA and FQGNSA. Trimming took 8 bases from V and 6 from J; bases not matched to a gene: 3. The CDR3 here is CASRTSGRTNEQFF. Here the CDR3 DNA reads TGTGCCAGCCGGACTAGCGGGAGGACCAATGAGCAGTTCTTC.

In this sample, this clonotype turned up a few times. CDR3 sequence: CASSSTGGPTHGYTF. The CDR3 coding sequence is TGTGCCAGCAGCTCAACAGGGGGCCCCACCCATGGCTACACCTTC. The V and J genes are TRBV7-9 and TRBJ1-2; 9 positions agree with TRBD1. There are 15 residues in the CDR3. The V gene's germline CDR1 is SEHNR and CDR2 FQNEAQ (reference sequence). With V trimmed by 4 bases and J by 6 bases, 9 bases remained unmatched.

The chain carries TRBV6-2 or TRBV6-3 and TRBJ2-2; TRBD2 aligns across 9 bases. From germline, CDR1 is MNHEY and CDR2 SVGEGT. V shed 2 bases, J shed 3 bases, and the junction held 1 base outside the gene matches. This CDR3 has 15 amino acids. The CDR3, as DNA: TGTGCCAGCAGTTACGGGACTAGCCACACCGGGGAGCTGTTTTTT. It codes for CASSYGTSHTGELFF.

This clonotype was counted ten times or more. The V call is TRBV12-3 or TRBV12-4, the J call TRBJ1-3, with D possibly being TRBD1 (5 bases). V lost 8 bases and J 0 bases, leaving 11 bases between the germline ends. The CDR3 is 14 residues long. The DNA of the CDR3 is TGTGCCAGCGGGACGTACAGCTCTGGAAACACCATATATTTT. It encodes CASGTYSSGNTIYF.

This clonotype was counted between two and nine times. The chain has TRBV15 and TRBJ1-2; D might be TRBD1 (6 bases). There are 15 residues in the CDR3. V was cut by 3 bases and J by 2 bases, with 13 bases left in between. Germline V gives CDR1 LNHNV, CDR2 YYDKDF (reference sequence). The CDR3 reads CATSRAGQFNYGYTF. In DNA, the CDR3 is TGTGCCACCAGCAGGGCTGGACAGTTCAACTATGGCTACACCTTC.

This clonotype was seen only once. The chain carries TRBV27 and TRBJ1-2; D not resolved. The ends were cut back, 0 bases at V and 4 bases at J, with 9 bases in the middle. There are 14 residues in the CDR3. CDR1 is MNHEY, CDR2 SMNVEV, per germline (reference sequence). The CDR3 loop is CASSLSAGSYGYTF. CDR3 in DNA: TGTGCCAGCAGTTTATCCGCCGGGAGCTATGGCTACACCTTC.

This clonotype was observed many times. This rearrangement joins TRBV7-2 to TRBJ2-1; D perhaps matches TRBD2 (6 bases). This CDR3 is 14 amino acids long. V was trimmed by 3 bases and J by 5 bases, leaving 11 bases between them. CDR1 and CDR2 from the germline V gene are SGHTA and FQGNSA. CDR3 loop: CASSFGGPDNEQFF. The CDR3 coding sequence is TGTGCCAGCAGCTTCGGGGGACCAGACAATGAGCAGTTCTTC. The complete variable domain, with remaining parts taken from reference TRBV7-2 and TRBJ2-1, reads GAGVSQSPSNKVTEKGKDVELRCDPISGHTALYWYRQSLGQGLEFLIYFQGNSAPDKSGLPSDRFSAERTGGSVSTLTIQRTQQEDSAVYLCASSFGGPDNEQFFGPGTRLTVL.

This clonotype was recorded a few times. J is TRBJ1-5 and V is TRBV10-2, with D perhaps TRBD1 (5 bases). The CDR3 contains 15 residues. Germline lookup yields CDR1 WSHSY and CDR2 SAAADI. V lost 3 bases, J lost 1 base, and 10 bases lay in between. CDR3 protein: CASSEKGKSNQPQHF. The CDR3 bases are TGCGCCAGCAGTGAAAAGGGGAAGAGCAATCAGCCCCAGCATTTT.